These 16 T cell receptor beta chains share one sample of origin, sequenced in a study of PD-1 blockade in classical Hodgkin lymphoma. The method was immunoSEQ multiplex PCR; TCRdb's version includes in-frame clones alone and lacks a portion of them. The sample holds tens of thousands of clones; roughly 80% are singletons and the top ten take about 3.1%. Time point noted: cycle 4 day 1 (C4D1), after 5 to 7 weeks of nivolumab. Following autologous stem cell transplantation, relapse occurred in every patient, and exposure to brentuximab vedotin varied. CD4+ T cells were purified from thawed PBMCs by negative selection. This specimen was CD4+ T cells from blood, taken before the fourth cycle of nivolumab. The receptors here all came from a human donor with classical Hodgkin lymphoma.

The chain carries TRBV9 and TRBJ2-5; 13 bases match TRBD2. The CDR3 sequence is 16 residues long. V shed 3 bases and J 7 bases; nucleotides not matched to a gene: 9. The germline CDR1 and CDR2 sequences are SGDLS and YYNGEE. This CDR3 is CASSAGLAGAPGTQYF. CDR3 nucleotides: TGTGCCAGCAGCGCTGGACTAGCGGGGGCCCCCGGGACCCAGTACTTC.

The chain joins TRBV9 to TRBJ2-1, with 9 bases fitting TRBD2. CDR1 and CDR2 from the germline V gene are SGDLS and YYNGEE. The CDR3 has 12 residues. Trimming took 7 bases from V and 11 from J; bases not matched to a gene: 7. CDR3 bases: TGTGCCAGCGGTGCGGGGGGGCCCAAGCAGTTCTTC. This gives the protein CASGAGGPKQFF.

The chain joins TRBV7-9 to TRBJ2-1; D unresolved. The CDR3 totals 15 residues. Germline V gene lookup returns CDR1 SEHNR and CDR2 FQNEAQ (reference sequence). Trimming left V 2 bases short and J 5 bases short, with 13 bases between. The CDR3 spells CASSLTYPAHNEQFF. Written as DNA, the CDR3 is TGTGCCAGCAGCTTAACGTACCCGGCCCACAATGAGCAGTTCTTC.

In nucleotides, the CDR3 is TGCGCCAGCAGCCAACATAGCTCTGGGGCCAACGTCCTGACTTTC. It is translated as CASSQHSSGANVLTF. This chain joins TRBV4-3 and TRBJ2-6; D is ambiguous. CDR1 is LGHNA and CDR2 is YSLEER in the germline V gene. The CDR3 is 15 residues long. V was clipped by 2 bases and J by 0 bases, with 5 bases between them.

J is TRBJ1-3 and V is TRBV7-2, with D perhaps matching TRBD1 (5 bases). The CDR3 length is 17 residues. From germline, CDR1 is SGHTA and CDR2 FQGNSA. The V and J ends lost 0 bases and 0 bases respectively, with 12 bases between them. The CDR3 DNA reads TGTGCCAGCAGCTTAGCGTCAGGGACTACCTCTGGAAACACCATATATTTT. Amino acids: CASSLASGTTSGNTIYF.

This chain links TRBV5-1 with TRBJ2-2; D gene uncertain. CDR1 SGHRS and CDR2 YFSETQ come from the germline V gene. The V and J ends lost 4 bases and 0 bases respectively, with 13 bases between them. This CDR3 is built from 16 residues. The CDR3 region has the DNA TGCGCCAGCAGCGTAAGGACCGCCACGAACACCGGGGAGCTGTTTTTT. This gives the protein CASSVRTATNTGELFF.

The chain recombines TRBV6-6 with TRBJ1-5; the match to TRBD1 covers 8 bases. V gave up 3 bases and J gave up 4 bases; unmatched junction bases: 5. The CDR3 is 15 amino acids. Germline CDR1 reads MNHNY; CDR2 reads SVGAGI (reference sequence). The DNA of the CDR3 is TGTGCCAGCAGTTATGACAGGGGATCAAATCAGCCCCAGCATTTT. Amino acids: CASSYDRGSNQPQHF.

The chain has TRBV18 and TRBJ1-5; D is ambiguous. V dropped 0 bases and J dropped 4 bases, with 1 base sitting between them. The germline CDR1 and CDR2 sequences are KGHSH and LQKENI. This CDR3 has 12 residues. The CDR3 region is CASSPPNQPQHF. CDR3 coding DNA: TGTGCCAGCTCACCACCGAATCAGCCCCAGCATTTT.

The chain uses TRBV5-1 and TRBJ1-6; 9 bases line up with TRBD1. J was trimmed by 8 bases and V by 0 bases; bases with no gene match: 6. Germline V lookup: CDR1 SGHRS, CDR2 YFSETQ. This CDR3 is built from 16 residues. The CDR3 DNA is TGCGCCAGCAGCTTGGCTAGGGACAGGGCCTATTCACCCCTCCACTTT. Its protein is CASSLARDRAYSPLHF. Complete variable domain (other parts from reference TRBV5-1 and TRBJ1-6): KAGVTQTPRYLIKTRGQQVTLSCSPISGHRSVSWYQQTPGQGLQFLFEYFSETQRNKGNFPGRFSGRQFSNSRSEMNVSTLELGDSALYLCASSLARDRAYSPLHFGNGTRLTVT.

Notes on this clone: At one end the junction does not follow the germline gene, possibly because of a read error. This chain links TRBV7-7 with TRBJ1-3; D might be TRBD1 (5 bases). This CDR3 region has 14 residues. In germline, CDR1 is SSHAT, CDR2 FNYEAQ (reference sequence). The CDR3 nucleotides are TGTGCTAGCAGCCCTGCAGGGCTCGGAAACACCATATATTTT. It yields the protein CASSPAGLGNTIYF.

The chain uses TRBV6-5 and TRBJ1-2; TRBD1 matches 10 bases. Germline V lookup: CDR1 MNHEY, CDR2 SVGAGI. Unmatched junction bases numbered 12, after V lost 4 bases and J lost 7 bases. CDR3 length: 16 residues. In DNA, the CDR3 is TGTGCCAGCAGTTCCGGGACAGGGGCCCCGGCCGGTGGCTACACCTTC. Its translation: CASSSGTGAPAGGYTF.

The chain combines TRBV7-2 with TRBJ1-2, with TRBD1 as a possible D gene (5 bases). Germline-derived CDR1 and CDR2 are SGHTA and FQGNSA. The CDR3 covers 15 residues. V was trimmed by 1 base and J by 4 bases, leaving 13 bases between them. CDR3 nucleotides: TGTGCCAGCAGCTTAGGGGCGGGGCCGGTCTATGGCTACACCTTC. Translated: CASSLGAGPVYGYTF.

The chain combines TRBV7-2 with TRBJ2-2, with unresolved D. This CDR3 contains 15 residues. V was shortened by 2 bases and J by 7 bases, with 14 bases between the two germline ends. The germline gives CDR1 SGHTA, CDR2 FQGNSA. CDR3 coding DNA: TGTGCCAGCAGCTTAAGGGTGGGTGTCGGCGGGGAGCTGTTTTTT. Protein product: CASSLRVGVGGELFF.

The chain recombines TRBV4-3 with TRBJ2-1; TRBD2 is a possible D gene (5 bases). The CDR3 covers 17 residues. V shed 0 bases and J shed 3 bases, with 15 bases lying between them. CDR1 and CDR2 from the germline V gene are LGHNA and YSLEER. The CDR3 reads CASSQEIFRGIYNEQFF. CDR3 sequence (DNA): TGCGCCAGCAGCCAAGAAATTTTCCGGGGAATCTACAATGAGCAGTTCTTC.

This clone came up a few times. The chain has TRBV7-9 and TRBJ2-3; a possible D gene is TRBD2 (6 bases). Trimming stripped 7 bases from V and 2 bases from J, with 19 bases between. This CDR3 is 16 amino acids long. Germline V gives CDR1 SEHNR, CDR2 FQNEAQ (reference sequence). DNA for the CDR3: TGTGCCAGCACCAGTGGGGCGGGGATGTTCACAGATACGCAGTATTTT. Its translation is CASTSGAGMFTDTQYF.

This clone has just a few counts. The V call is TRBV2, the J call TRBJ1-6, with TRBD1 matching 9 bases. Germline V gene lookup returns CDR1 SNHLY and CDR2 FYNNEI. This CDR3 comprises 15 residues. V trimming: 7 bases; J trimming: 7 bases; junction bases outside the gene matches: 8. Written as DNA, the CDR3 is TGTGCCAGCAAGGGGAACAGGGGGCTGAATTCACCCCTCCACTTT. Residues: CASKGNRGLNSPLHF.